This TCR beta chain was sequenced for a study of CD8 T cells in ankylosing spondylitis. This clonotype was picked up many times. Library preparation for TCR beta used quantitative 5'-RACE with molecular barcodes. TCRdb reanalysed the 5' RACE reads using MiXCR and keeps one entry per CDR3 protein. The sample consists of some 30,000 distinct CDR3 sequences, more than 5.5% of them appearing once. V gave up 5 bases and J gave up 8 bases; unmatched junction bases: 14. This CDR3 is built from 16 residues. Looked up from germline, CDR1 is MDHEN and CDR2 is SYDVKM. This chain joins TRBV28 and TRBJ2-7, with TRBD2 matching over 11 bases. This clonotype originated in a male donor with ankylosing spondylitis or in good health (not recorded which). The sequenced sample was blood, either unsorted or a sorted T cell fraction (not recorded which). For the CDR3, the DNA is TGTGCCAGCAGTGCCTTAGCGGGAGGGCCTTCTGAGCAGCAGTACTTC. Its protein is CASSALAGGPSEQQYF.